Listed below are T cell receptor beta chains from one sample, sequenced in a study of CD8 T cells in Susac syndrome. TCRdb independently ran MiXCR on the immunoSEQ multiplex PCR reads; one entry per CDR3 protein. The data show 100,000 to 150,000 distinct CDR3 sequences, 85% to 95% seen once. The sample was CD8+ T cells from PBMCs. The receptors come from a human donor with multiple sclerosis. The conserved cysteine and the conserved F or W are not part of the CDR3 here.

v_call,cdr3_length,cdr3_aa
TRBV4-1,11,ASSQDPWTEAF
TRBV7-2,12,ASSLIGSGNTIY
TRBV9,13,ASSVKQGYTGELF
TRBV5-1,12,ASSLVGRSNEQY
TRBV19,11,ASSRQGRWEQY
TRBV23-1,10,ASPGGNSPLH
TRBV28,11,ASSSWAAGEQY
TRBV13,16,ASSPRVMGKFPDYGYT
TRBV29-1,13,SVVKGRDSRQTQY
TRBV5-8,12,ASSINTKNTEAF
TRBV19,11,ASSMQGAGEQY
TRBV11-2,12,ASSLGLGTSEAF
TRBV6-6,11,ASQPGFTDTQY
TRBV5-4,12,ASSSSGNTGELF
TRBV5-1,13,ASSLAEGLSNIQY
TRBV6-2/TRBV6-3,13,ASSLTGWGNQPQH
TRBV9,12,ASSAYSRGNEQF
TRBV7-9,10,ASSLENTEAF